This T cell receptor (beta chain) was identified in a study of blood T cell repertoires in COVID-19. At the level of the study: COVID-19 samples from acute and convalescent phases originated in the United States, Italy and Spain.

The CDR3 contains 13 residues. V was pared by 2 bases and J by 5 bases, with 4 bases of the junction left unmatched. Germline V gives CDR1 SGHNT, CDR2 YYREEE (reference sequence). The repertoire was sequenced with immunoSEQ multiplex PCR; TCRdb's copy has only in-frame clones and lacks some. This sample has more than 95,000 clones; roughly 83% occur once, and the top ten carry roughly 5.4%. This TCR was sampled from a human donor in a cohort sampled during active COVID-19. The V call is TRBV5-4, the J call TRBJ2-7; 7 nucleotides align to TRBD2. Source material: peripheral blood. CDR3 in amino acids: CASSFKTSNEQYF. The CDR3 DNA follows: TGTGCCAGCAGCTTCAAGACTAGCAACGAGCAGTACTTC.